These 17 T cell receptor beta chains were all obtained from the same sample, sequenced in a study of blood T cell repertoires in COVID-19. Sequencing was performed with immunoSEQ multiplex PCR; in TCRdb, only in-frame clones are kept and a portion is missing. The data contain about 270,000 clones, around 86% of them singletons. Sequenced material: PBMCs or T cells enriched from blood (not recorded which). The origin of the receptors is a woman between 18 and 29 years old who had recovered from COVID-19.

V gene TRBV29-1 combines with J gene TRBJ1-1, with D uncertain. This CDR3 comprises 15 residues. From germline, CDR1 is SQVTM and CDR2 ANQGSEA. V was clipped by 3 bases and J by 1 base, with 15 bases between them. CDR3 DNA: TGCAGCGTTGATGAGGAGGGATTCGGGAACACTGAAGCTTTCTTT. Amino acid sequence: CSVDEEGFGNTEAFF.

CDR3 region: CASSGAPGDRGFGNTIYF. In DNA, the CDR3 is TGTGCCAGCAGTGGCGCTCCTGGGGACAGGGGGTTCGGAAACACCATATATTTT. The V and J genes are TRBV25-1 and TRBJ1-3; TRBD1 agrees at 11 bases. The CDR3 loop spans 18 amino acids. After removal of 4 bases from V and 4 bases from J, the junction contained 12 bases not matched to a gene. CDR1 is MGHDK, CDR2 SYGVNS, per germline.

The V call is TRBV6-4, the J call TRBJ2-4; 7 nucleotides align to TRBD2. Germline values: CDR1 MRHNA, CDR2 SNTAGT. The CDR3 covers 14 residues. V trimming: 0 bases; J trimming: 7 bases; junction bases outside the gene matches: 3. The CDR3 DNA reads TGTGCCAGCAGTGACTCGGGAGCGGGGAACATTCAGTACTTC. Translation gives CASSDSGAGNIQYF.

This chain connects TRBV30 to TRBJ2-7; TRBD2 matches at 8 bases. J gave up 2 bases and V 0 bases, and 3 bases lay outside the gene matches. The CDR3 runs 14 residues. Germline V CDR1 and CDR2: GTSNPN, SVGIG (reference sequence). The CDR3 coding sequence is TGTGCCTGGAGTGTACAAGCGGGAGCCTACGAGCAGTACTTC. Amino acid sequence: CAWSVQAGAYEQYF.

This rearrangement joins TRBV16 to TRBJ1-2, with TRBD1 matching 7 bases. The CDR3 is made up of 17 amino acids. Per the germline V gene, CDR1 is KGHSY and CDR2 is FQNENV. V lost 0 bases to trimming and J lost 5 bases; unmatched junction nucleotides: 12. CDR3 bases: TGTGCCAGCAGCCAATCCGCTAGACAGGGAAGCCTTTATGGCTACACCTTC. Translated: CASSQSARQGSLYGYTF.

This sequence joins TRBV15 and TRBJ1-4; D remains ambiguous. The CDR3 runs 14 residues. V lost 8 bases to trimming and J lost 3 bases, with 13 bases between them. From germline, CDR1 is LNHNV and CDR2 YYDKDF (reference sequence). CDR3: CATRSGFANEKLFF. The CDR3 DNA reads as TGTGCCACCCGATCGGGGTTCGCTAATGAAAAACTGTTTTTT.

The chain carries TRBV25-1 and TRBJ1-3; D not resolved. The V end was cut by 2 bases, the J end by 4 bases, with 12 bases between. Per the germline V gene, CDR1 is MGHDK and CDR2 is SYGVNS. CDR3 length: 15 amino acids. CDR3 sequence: CASSEPKDWGNTIYF. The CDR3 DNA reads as TGTGCCAGCAGTGAACCGAAAGACTGGGGAAACACCATATATTTT.

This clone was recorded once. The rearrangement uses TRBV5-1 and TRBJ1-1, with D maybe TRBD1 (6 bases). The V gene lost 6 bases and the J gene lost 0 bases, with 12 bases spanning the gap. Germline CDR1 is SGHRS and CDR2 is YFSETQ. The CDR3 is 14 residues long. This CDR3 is CASNRDRMNTEAFF. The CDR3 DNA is TGCGCCAGCAACAGGGACCGCATGAACACTGAAGCTTTCTTT.

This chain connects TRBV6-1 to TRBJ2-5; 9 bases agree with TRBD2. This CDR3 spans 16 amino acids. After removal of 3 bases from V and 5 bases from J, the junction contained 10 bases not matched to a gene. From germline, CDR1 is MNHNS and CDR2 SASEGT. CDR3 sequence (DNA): TGTGCCAGCAGTGAGGTTGGGGTAGCGGGAGTTGAGACCCAGTACTTC. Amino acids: CASSEVGVAGVETQYF.

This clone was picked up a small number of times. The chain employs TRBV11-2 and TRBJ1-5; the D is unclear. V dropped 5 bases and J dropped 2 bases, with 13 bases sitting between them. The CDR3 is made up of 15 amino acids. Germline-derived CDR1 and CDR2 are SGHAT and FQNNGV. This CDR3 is CASSEEGAGNQPQHF. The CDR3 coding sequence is TGTGCCAGCAGCGAGGAGGGCGCGGGCAATCAGCCCCAGCATTTT. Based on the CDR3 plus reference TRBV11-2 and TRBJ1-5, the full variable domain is EAGVAQSPRYKIIEKRQSVAFWCNPISGHATLYWYQQILGQGPKLLIQFQNNGVVDDSQLPKDRFSAERLKGVDSTLKIQPAKLEDSAVYLCASSEEGAGNQPQHFGDGTRLSIL.

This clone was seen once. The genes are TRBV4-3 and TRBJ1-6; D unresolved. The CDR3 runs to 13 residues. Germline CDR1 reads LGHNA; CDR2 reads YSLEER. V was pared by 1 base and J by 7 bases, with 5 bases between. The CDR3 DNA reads TGCGCCAGCAGCCAAGTATTAAATTCACCCCTCCACTTT. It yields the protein CASSQVLNSPLHF.

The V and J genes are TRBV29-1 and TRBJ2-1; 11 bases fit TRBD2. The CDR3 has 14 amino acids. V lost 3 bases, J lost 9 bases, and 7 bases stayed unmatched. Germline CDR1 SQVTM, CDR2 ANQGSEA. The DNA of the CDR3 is TGCAGCGTTGAGCTAGCGGGAGGTGGTGGTGAGCAGTTCTTC. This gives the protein CSVELAGGGGEQFF.

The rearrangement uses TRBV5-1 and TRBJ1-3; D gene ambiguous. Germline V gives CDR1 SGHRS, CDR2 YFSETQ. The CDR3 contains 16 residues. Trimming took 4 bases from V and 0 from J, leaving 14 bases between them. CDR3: CASSPNPQLSGNTIYF. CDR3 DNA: TGCGCCAGCAGCCCGAACCCACAGCTCTCTGGAAACACCATATATTTT. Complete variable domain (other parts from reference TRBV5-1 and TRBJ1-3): KAGVTQTPRYLIKTRGQQVTLSCSPISGHRSVSWYQQTPGQGLQFLFEYFSETQRNKGNFPGRFSGRQFSNSRSEMNVSTLELGDSALYLCASSPNPQLSGNTIYFGEGSWLTVV.

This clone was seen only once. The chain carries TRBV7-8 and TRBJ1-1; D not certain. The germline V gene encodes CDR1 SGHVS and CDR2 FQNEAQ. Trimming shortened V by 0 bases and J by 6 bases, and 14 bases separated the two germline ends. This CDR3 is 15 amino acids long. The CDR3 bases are TGTGCCAGCAGCTTAGCCCTAAAACACGGGGCTGAAGCTTTCTTT. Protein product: CASSLALKHGAEAFF.

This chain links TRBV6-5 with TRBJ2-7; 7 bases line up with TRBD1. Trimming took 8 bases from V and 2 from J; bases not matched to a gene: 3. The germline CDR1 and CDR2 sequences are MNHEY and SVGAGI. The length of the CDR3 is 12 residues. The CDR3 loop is CASLGTAYEQYF. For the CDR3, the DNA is TGTGCCAGCCTTGGGACAGCCTACGAGCAGTACTTC.

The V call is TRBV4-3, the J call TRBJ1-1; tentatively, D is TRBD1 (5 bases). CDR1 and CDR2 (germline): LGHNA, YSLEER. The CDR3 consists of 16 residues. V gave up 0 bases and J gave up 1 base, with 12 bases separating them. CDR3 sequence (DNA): TGCGCCAGCAGCCAAGATCTGAGCGGGGGGAACACTGAAGCTTTCTTT. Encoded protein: CASSQDLSGGNTEAFF.

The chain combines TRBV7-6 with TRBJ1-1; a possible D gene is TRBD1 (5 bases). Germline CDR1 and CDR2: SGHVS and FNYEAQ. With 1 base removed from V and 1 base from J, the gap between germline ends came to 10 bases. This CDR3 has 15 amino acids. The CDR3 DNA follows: TGTGCCAGCAGCTTAGGAAGCGGGGGGAACACTGAAGCTTTCTTT. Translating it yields CASSLGSGGNTEAFF. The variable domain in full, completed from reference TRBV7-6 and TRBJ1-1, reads GAGVSQSPRYKVTKRGQDVALRCDPISGHVSLYWYRQALGQGPEFLTYFNYEAQQDKSGLPNDRFSAERPEGSISTLTIQRTEQRDSAMYRCASSLGSGGNTEAFFGQGTRLTVV.